This T cell receptor beta chain was captured by sequencing in a study of blood T cell repertoires in COVID-19. Study information: Acute and convalescent COVID-19 specimens originated in the United States, Italy and Spain. T cells, B-cell-depleted T cells, or PBMCs provided the cDNA or gDNA that served as material.

As processed by the authors: It was from reference gene primer amplification that nucleated cell counts were estimated. Only in-frame clones appear in the TCRdb table, and some are missing; sequencing was by immunoSEQ multiplex PCR. The V and J calls and clone size were taken over from that table, and D and trimming were inferred from the DNA. The table includes about 81,000 clones, around 90% detected once. This CDR3 spans 16 amino acids. The germline gives CDR1 MNHEY, CDR2 SMNVEV (reference sequence). V lost 5 bases to trimming and J lost 2 bases; unmatched junction nucleotides: 10. This clone was detected only once.

Sequences were obtained from peripheral blood. The chain combines TRBV27 with TRBJ2-3; 7 bases line up with TRBD1. This clonotype was sampled from a woman aged 80 or over with acute or convalescent COVID-19. The CDR3 sequence is CASSGGYRGLTDTQYF. The CDR3 DNA follows: TGTGCCAGCAGTGGTGGATACAGGGGTCTCACAGATACGCAGTATTTT.